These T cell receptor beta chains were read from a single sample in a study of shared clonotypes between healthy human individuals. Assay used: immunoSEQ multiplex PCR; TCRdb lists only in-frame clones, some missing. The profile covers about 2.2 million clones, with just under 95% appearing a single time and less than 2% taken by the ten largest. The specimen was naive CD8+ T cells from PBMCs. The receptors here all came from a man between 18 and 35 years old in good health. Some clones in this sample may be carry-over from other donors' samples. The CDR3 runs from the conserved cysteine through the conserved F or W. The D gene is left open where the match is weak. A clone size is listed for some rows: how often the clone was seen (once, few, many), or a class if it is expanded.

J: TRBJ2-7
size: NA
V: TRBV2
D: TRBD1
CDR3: CASSEVLGQGTYEQYF
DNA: TGTGCCAGCAGTGAAGTATTGGGACAGGGTACCTACGAGCAGTACTTC

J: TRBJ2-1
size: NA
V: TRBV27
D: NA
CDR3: CASSLSPYNEQFF
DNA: TGTGCCAGCAGCTTAAGCCCCTACAATGAGCAGTTCTTC

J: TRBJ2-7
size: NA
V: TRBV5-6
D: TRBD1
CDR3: CASSQTAGQGYEQYF
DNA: TGTGCCAGCAGCCAGACAGCTGGACAGGGCTACGAGCAGTACTTC

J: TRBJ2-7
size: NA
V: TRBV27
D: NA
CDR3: CASSLYSGGGYEQYF
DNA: TGTGCCAGCAGTTTATATTCGGGTGGCGGATACGAGCAGTACTTC

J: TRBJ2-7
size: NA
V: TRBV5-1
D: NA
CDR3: CASSTGFPQDRAYEQYF
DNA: TGCGCCAGCAGCACAGGATTCCCGCAAGACAGAGCCTACGAGCAGTACTTC

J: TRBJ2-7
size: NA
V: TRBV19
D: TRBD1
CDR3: CASSVGTVPSYEQYF
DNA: TGTGCCAGTAGTGTCGGGACAGTCCCCTCCTACGAGCAGTACTTC

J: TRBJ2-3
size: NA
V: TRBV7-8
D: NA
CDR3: CASSLAGRLSTDTQYF
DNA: TGTGCCAGCAGCTTAGCGGGGCGACTTAGCACAGATACGCAGTATTTT

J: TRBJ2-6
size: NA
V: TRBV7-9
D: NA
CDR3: CASSASFSGANVLTF
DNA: TGTGCCAGCAGCGCAAGTTTCTCTGGGGCCAACGTCCTGACTTTC

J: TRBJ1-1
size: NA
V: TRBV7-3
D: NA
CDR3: CASSFPRGEEAFF
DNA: TGTGCCAGCAGCTTCCCGAGAGGGGAAGAAGCTTTCTTT

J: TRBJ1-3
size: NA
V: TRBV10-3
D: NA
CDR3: CATEGGSSGNTIYF
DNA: TGTGCCACCGAAGGAGGGTCCTCTGGAAACACCATATATTTT

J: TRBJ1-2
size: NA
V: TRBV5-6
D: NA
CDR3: CASRPTGSYGYTF
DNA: TGTGCCAGCAGGCCTACAGGGAGCTATGGCTACACCTTC

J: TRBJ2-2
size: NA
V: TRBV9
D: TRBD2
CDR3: CASSATSGAGELFF
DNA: TGTGCCAGCAGCGCGACTAGCGGGGCTGGGGAGCTGTTTTTT

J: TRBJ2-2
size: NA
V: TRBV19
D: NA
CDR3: CASSIWTANTGELFF
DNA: TGTGCCAGTAGTATCTGGACAGCGAACACCGGGGAGCTGTTTTTT

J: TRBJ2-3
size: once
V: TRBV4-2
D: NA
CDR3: CASSQDLTTSTDTQYF
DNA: TGTGCCAGCAGCCAAGATTTAACAACTAGCACAGATACGCAGTATTTT

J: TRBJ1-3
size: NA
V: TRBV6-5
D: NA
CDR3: CASSYVTDGNTIYF
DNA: TGTGCCAGCAGTTACGTGACAGACGGAAACACCATATATTTT

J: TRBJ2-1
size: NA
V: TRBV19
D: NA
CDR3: CASTHLAQGDFEQFF
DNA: TGTGCCAGTACCCACCTAGCGCAGGGGGATTTTGAGCAGTTCTTC

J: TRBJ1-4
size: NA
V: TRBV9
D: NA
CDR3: CASPWDPRKLLFF
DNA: TGTGCCAGCCCATGGGACCCACGGAAATTACTGTTTTTT

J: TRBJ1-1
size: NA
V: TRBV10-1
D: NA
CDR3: CASSESLGPEAFF
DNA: TGCGCCAGCAGTGAGTCCCTAGGGCCTGAAGCTTTCTTT

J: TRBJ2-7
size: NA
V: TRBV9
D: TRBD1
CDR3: CASSARPGQGYEQYF
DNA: TGTGCCAGCAGCGCTAGACCGGGACAGGGCTACGAGCAGTACTTC

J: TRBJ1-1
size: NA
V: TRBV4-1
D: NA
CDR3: CASSQVEGRNTEAFF
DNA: TGCGCCAGCAGCCAAGTCGAGGGAAGGAACACTGAAGCTTTCTTT

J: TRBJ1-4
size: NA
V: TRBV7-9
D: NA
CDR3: CASSLVGGTNEKLFF
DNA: TGTGCCAGCAGCTTGGTCGGGGGTACTAATGAAAAACTGTTTTTT

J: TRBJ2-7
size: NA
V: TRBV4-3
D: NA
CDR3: CASSPLGGRKTYEQYF
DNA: TGCGCCAGCAGCCCGTTGGGGGGACGGAAAACCTACGAGCAGTACTTC

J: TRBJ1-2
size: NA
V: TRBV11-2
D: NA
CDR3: CASRPALGHGYTF
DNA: TGTGCCAGCAGACCAGCTTTGGGGCATGGCTACACCTTC

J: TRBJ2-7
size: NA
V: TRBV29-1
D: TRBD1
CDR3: CSVGTGSSYEQYF
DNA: TGCAGCGTTGGGACAGGGTCGTCTTACGAGCAGTACTTC

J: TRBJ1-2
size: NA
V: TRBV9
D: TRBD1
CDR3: CASSAQQGGSSWVNNYGYTF
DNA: TGTGCCAGCAGCGCCCAACAGGGGGGCTCTTCATGGGTCAATAACTATGGCTACACCTTC

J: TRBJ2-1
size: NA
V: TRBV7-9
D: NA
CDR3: CASSLAGLLYNEQFF
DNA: TGTGCCAGCAGCTTGGCGGGACTCCTCTACAATGAGCAGTTCTTC

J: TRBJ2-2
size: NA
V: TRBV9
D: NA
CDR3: CASSVTGDVRERELTGELFF
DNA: TGTGCCAGCAGCGTTACAGGGGATGTTAGGGAACGGGAGCTGACCGGGGAGCTGTTTTTT

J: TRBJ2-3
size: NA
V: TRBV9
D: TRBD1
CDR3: CASSTLGTGVTDTQYF
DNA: TGTGCCAGCAGCACCTTGGGGACAGGGGTCACAGATACGCAGTATTTT

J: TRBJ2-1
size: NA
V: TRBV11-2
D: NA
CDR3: CASSTQPGYSYNEQFF
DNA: TGTGCCAGCAGCACACAACCGGGCTACTCCTACAATGAGCAGTTCTTC

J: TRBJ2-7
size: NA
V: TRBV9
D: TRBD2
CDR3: CASSVGPGGTYEQYF
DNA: TGTGCCAGCAGCGTAGGCCCGGGAGGGACCTACGAGCAGTACTTC

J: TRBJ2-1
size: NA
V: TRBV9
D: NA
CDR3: CASSPPSASMIPKQFF
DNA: TGTGCCAGCAGCCCCCCTTCGGCCTCCATGATTCCGAAGCAGTTCTTC

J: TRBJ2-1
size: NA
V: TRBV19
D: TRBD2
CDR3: CASSPRELGLAGVFSYEQFF
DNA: TGTGCCAGTAGTCCGCGCGAACTGGGACTAGCGGGAGTTTTCTCTTATGAGCAGTTCTTC

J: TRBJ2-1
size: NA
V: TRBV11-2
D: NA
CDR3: CASSNPLSSYNEQFF
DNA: TGTGCCAGCAGCAATCCACTAAGCTCCTACAATGAGCAGTTCTTC

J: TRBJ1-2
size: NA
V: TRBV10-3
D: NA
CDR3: CAISTTGTGYTF
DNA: TGTGCCATCAGTACCACAGGGACCGGCTACACCTTC

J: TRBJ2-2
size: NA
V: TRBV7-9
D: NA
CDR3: CASSLVGAGTGAGELFF
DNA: TGTGCCAGCAGCTTAGTCGGCGCAGGGACGGGTGCCGGGGAGCTGTTTTTT

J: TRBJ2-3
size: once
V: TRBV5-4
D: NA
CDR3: CASSDPRAWNITDTQYF
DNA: TGTGCCAGCAGCGATCCTCGGGCTTGGAACATCACAGATACGCAGTATTTT

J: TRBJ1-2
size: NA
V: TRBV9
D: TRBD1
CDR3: CASSVGDRNFYGYTF
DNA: TGTGCCAGCAGCGTCGGGGACAGAAATTTCTATGGCTACACCTTC

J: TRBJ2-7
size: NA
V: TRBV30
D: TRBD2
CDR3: CALATSTDYEQYF
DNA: TGTGCCTTGGCGACTAGCACTGACTACGAGCAGTACTTC

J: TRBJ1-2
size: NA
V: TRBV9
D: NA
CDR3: CASSGWDLPAF
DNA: TGTGCCAGCAGCGGCTGGGACCTCCCAGCCTTC

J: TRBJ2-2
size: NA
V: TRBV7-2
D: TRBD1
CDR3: CASRARTGGLLELFF
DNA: TGTGCCAGCAGGGCCCGGACAGGGGGACTCCTGGAGCTGTTTTTT

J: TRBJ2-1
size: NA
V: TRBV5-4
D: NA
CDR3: CASSLSLASRPEQFF
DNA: TGTGCCAGCAGCTTATCTTTAGCTAGTCGCCCTGAGCAGTTCTTC

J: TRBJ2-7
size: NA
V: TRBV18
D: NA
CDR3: CASSPSSRGTYEQYF
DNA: TGTGCCAGCTCACCGAGCTCTCGTGGAACCTACGAGCAGTACTTC

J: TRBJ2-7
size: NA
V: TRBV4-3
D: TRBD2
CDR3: CASSPRLAGGPDLLFYEQYF
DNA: TGCGCCAGCAGCCCACGACTAGCGGGAGGGCCCGATCTGCTTTTCTACGAGCAGTACTTC

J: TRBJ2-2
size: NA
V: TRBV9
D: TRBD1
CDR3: CASSGRAGGAGTNTGELFF
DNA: TGTGCCAGCAGCGGGCGGGCAGGGGGCGCGGGGACCAACACCGGGGAGCTGTTTTTT

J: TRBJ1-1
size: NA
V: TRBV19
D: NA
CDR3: CASSIGRWENTEAFF
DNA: TGTGCCAGTAGTATAGGACGGTGGGAGAACACTGAAGCTTTCTTT

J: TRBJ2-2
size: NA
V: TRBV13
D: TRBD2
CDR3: CASSPHAGRANTGELFF
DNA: TGTGCCAGCAGCCCCCATGCCGGGAGGGCCAACACCGGGGAGCTGTTTTTT

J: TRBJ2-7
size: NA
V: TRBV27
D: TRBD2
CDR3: CASVAGVFPGEQYF
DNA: TGTGCCAGCGTAGCGGGAGTATTTCCCGGCGAGCAGTACTTC

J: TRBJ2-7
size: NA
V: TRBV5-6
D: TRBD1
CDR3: CASSNDRGIYEQYF
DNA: TGTGCCAGCAGTAACGACAGGGGGATTTACGAGCAGTACTTC

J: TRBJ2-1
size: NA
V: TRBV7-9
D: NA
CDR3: CASSYRVDYNEQFF
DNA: TGTGCCAGCAGCTACAGGGTCGACTACAATGAGCAGTTCTTC